This TCR beta chain stems from a study of control samples from healthy donors and cancer patients. The CDR3 runs 15 residues. Germline V gives CDR1 MNHEY, CDR2 SMNVEV (reference sequence). After removal of 3 bases from V and 7 bases from J, the junction contained 6 bases not matched to a gene. Profiling relied on immunoSEQ multiplex PCR, and the TCRdb table lists in-frame clones only, not all of them. Here the sample spans some 150,000 clones, about 90% being singletons. V gene TRBV27 combines with J gene TRBJ2-1; 10 nucleotides match TRBD2. The sequence was obtained from a man in his late teens or twenties in good health. The specimen was blood. In DNA form, the CDR3 reads TGTGCCAGCAGTTTTGCTAGCGGGGGACTTAATGAGCAGTTCTTC. Translation gives CASSFASGGLNEQFF.